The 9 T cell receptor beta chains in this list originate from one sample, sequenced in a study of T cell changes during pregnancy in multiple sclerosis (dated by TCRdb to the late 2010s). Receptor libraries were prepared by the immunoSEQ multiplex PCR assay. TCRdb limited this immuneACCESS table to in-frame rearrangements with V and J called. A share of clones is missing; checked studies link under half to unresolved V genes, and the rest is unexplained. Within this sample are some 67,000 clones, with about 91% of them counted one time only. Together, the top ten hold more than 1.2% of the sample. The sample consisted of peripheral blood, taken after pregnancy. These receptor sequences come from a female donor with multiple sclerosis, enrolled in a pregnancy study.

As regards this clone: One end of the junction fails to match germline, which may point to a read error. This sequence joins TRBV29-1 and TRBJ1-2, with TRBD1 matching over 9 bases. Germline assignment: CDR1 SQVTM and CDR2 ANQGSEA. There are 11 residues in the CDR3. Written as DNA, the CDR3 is TGCAGCGTTGAGAACAGGGGGCCTCGATTCTTC. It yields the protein CSVENRGPRFF.

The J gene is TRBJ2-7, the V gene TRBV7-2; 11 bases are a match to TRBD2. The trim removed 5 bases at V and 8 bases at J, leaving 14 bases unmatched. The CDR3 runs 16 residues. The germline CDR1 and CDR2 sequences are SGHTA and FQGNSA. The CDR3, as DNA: TGTGCCAGCAGCGATGAAGCACTAGCGGGAGATATAAAGCAGTACTTC. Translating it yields CASSDEALAGDIKQYF.

This chain's CDR3 is CASSPQDHLSGEQYF. CDR3 in DNA: TGTGCCAGCTCCCCTCAGGATCACCTAAGTGGCGAGCAGTACTTC. The chain carries TRBV18 and TRBJ2-7; D gene unclear. V lost 6 bases and J 6 bases, leaving 21 bases between the germline ends. CDR1 and CDR2 from the germline V gene are KGHSH and LQKENI. This CDR3 contains 15 residues.

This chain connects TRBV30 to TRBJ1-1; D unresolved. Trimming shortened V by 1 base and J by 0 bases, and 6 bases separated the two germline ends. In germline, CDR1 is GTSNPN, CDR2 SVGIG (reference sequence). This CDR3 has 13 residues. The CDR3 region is CAWSERLNTEAFF. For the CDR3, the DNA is TGTGCCTGGAGTGAACGGTTGAACACTGAAGCTTTCTTT.

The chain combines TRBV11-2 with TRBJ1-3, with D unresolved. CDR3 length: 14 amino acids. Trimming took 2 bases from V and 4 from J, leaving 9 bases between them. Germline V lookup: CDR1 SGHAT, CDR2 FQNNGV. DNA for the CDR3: TGTGCCAGCAGCTTACAAGGGAGCGGAAACACCATATATTTT. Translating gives CASSLQGSGNTIYF. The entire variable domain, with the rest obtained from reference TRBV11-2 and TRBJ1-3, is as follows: EAGVAQSPRYKIIEKRQSVAFWCNPISGHATLYWYQQILGQGPKLLIQFQNNGVVDDSQLPKDRFSAERLKGVDSTLKIQPAKLEDSAVYLCASSLQGSGNTIYFGEGSWLTVV.

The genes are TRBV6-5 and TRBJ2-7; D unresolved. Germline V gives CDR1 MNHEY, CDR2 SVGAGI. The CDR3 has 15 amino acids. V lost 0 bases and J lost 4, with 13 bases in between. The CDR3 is CASSYSRSSGYEQYF. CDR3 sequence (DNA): TGTGCCAGCAGTTACTCGAGGTCCTCCGGATACGAGCAGTACTTC.

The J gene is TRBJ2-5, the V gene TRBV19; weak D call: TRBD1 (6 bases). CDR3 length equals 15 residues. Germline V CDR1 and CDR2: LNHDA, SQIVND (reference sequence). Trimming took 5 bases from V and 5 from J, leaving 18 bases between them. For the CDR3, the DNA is TGTGCCAGTAGTCCTCAGGTACAGGGTATTGAGACCCAGTACTTC. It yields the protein CASSPQVQGIETQYF.

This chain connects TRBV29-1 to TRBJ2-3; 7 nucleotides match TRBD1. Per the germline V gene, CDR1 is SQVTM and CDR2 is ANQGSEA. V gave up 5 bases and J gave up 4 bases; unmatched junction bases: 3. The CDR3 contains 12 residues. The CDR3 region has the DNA TGCAGCGTTCCCGACAGGGCAGATACGCAGTATTTT. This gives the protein CSVPDRADTQYF.

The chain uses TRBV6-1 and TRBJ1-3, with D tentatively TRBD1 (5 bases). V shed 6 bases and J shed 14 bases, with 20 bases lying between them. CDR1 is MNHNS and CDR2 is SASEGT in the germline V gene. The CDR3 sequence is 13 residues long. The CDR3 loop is CASRPAWGLALYF. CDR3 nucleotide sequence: TGTGCCAGCAGACCTGCTTGGGGACTTGCCCTATATTTT.